Presented here are 29 T cell receptor beta chains from one specimen sequenced in a study of regulatory T cells in long-lasting Graves disease. The time point here: newly diagnosed GD, antithyroid drugs for less than 3 months. PBMC RNA was the source of the TCR library. In building TCR beta libraries, iRepertoire HTBI primers were used together with Arm-PCR of CDR3 regions. Each CDR3 protein gets one entry after TCRdb re-called the multiplex PCR reads with MiXCR. Among more than 300,000 distinct CDR3 sequences listed, less than 20% were seen once. The sample was peripheral blood mononuclear cells (PBMCs), taken at new diagnosis, from a patient treated with antithyroid drugs. The receptors originated from a female donor with Graves disease.

The chain combines TRBV19 with TRBJ2-5; 8 bases match TRBD2. The trim removed 3 bases at V and 3 bases at J, leaving 6 bases unmatched. The CDR3 spans 15 residues. Germline CDR1 LNHDA, CDR2 SQIVND (reference sequence). CDR3: CASSIRREVKETQYF. CDR3 DNA sequence: TGTGCCAGTAGTATCCGGCGGGAGGTTAAAGAGACCCAGTACTTC.

This clonotype was picked up many times. This chain uses TRBV10-3 with TRBJ2-7; 7 bases align to TRBD1. The trim removed 3 bases at V and 3 bases at J, leaving 2 bases unmatched. Looked up from germline, CDR1 is ENHRY and CDR2 is SYGVKD. CDR3 length equals 13 residues. CDR3 sequence reads: CAISERQGYEQYF. CDR3 nucleotides: TGTGCCATCAGTGAAAGACAGGGCTACGAGCAGTACTTC.

This clonotype turned up a few times. This chain connects TRBV4-1 to TRBJ2-7, with 11 positions matching TRBD2. The CDR3 has 18 residues. The junction had 12 bases not matched to a gene; V was cut back by 1 base and J by 4 bases. In germline, CDR1 is MGHRA, CDR2 YSYEKL. DNA for the CDR3: TGCGCCAGCAGCCAAGGCAGGATCCGGGCTAGCGGGAGGTACGAGCAGTACTTC. Encoded protein: CASSQGRIRASGRYEQYF.

The rearrangement links TRBV11-2 to TRBJ2-1, with 10 bases matching TRBD2. Germline V CDR1 and CDR2: SGHAT, FQNNGV. CDR3 length: 15 residues. V was clipped by 3 bases and J by 4 bases; unmatched bases: 3. In nucleotides, the CDR3 is TGTGCCAGCAGCTTGGGACTAGCGCAATACAATGAGCAGTTCTTC. Translated: CASSLGLAQYNEQFF. Together with reference TRBV11-2 and TRBJ2-1, the CDR3 gives the full variable domain: EAGVAQSPRYKIIEKRQSVAFWCNPISGHATLYWYQQILGQGPKLLIQFQNNGVVDDSQLPKDRFSAERLKGVDSTLKIQPAKLEDSAVYLCASSLGLAQYNEQFFGPGTRLTVL.

This clonotype has ten or more counts. The chain is built from TRBV5-8 and TRBJ2-1; 9 bases agree with TRBD1. This CDR3 region has 15 residues. Trimming took 7 bases from V and 10 from J; bases not matched to a gene: 15. Germline assignment: CDR1 SGHTS and CDR2 YDEGEE. The CDR3 bases are TGTGCCAGCGCTACCCTCGGGACAGGGTTCGAAGAGCAGTTCTTC. It specifies CASATLGTGFEEQFF.

A few counts support this clonotype. This chain links TRBV27 with TRBJ2-2, with 12 bases identical to TRBD2. The CDR3 consists of 18 residues. The germline gives CDR1 MNHEY, CDR2 SMNVEV (reference sequence). V trimming: 7 bases; J trimming: 5 bases; junction bases outside the gene matches: 14. CDR3 amino acids: CASIPLAGGPKDTGELFF. The CDR3 nucleotides read TGTGCCAGCATCCCTCTAGCGGGAGGGCCGAAGGATACCGGGGAGCTGTTTTTT.

The sample holds a few counts of this clonotype. The V and J genes are TRBV20-1 and TRBJ1-6, with TRBD1 matching 8 bases. Germline CDR1 DFQATT, CDR2 SNEGSKA (reference sequence). The CDR3 has 18 amino acids. Unmatched junction bases numbered 16, after V lost 0 bases and J lost 9 bases. The CDR3 spells CSARDEKTGEFVASPLHF. CDR3 DNA sequence: TGCAGTGCTAGAGATGAAAAGACAGGGGAATTTGTAGCTTCACCCCTCCACTTT.

This clonotype came up many times. This rearrangement joins TRBV2 to TRBJ2-7; D is perhaps TRBD1 (6 bases). The V and J ends lost 6 bases and 6 bases respectively, with 15 bases between them. Looked up from germline, CDR1 is SNHLY and CDR2 is FYNNEI. This CDR3 region has 13 residues. Here the CDR3 DNA reads TGTGCCAGCAGGTCCAGGGGCGTGGGCGAGCAGTACTTC. Amino acid sequence: CASRSRGVGEQYF.

The rearrangement links TRBV7-2 to TRBJ1-1; 7 nucleotides agree with TRBD1. Trimming at V came to 5 bases and at J to 7 bases, leaving 10 bases not matched to a gene. The CDR3 length is 14 residues. The germline V gene has CDR1 SGHTA and CDR2 FQGNSA. CDR3 in amino acids: CASSPDRVLNEAFF. The CDR3 DNA reads as TGTGCCAGCAGCCCAGACAGGGTTTTGAATGAAGCTTTCTTT.

This chain links TRBV29-1 with TRBJ2-7; no firm D call. Between the trimmed V and J ends, which lost 0 bases and 3 bases, there was a span of 12 bases. Germline lookup yields CDR1 SQVTM and CDR2 ANQGSEA. The CDR3 is made up of 14 amino acids. Written as DNA, the CDR3 is TGCAGCGTTGAAGATCAGGCTACCCACTACGAGCAGTACTTC. Translating it yields CSVEDQATHYEQYF.

The V and J genes are TRBV20-1 and TRBJ1-4; D unclear. There are 17 residues in the CDR3. Germline V gene sequence: CDR1 DFQATT, CDR2 SNEGSKA (reference sequence). V was trimmed by 1 base and J by 4 bases, leaving 19 bases between them. The CDR3 reads CSARGYLGSGFNEKLFF. CDR3 DNA: TGCAGTGCTAGAGGATATTTGGGCTCGGGGTTTAATGAAAAACTGTTTTTT.

This clonotype was observed many times. The chain combines TRBV10-1 with TRBJ1-1, with D possibly TRBD1 on 5 matching bases. V lost 6 bases and J 0 bases, leaving 11 bases between the germline ends. Germline CDR1 WNHNN, CDR2 SYGVQD (reference sequence). This CDR3 spans 14 amino acids. The CDR3 is CASRPGTVNTEAFF. In DNA form, the CDR3 reads TGCGCCAGCAGACCCGGGACGGTGAACACTGAAGCTTTCTTT.

This clonotype was found many times. The chain uses TRBV2 and TRBJ1-2, with a possible D match to TRBD1 (6 bases). The V end was cut by 10 bases, the J end by 1 base, with 10 bases between. Germline CDR1 SNHLY, CDR2 FYNNEI. The CDR3 has 12 amino acids. The CDR3 nucleotides read TGTGCCAATCCACAGGGTAACTATGGCTACACCTTC. It codes for CANPQGNYGYTF. Variable domain in full (rest from reference TRBV2 and TRBJ1-2): EPEVTQTPSHQVTQMGQEVILRCVPISNHLYFYWYRQILGQKVEFLVSFYNNEISEKSEIFDDQFSVERPDGSNFTLKIRSTKLEDSAMYFCANPQGNYGYTFGSGTRLTVV.

V gene TRBV7-9 combines with J gene TRBJ1-5; D is possibly TRBD1 (5 bases). CDR1 and CDR2 from the germline V gene are SEHNR and FQNEAQ (reference sequence). This CDR3 is built from 14 residues. V lost 5 bases and J lost 7, with 15 bases in between. CDR3 amino acids: CASSPNGEGQPQHF. CDR3 nucleotide sequence: TGTGCCAGCAGCCCCAACGGGGAGGGGCAGCCCCAGCATTTT.

This clonotype occurred many times. The V call is TRBV29-1, the J call TRBJ1-1; D unclear. Germline lookup yields CDR1 SQVTM and CDR2 ANQGSEA. Trimming took off 2 bases at V and 1 base at J, with 8 bases between the two ends. The CDR3 runs 13 residues. The CDR3 loop reads CSVEPRQNTEAFF. Here the CDR3 DNA reads TGCAGCGTTGAACCCAGACAGAACACTGAAGCTTTCTTT.

CDR3 sequence (DNA): TGCAGCGTTGAAGGGCTAGCGGGGGGGCTCGACGAGACCCAGTACTTC. Translated: CSVEGLAGGLDETQYF. This chain uses TRBV29-1 with TRBJ2-3; 12 positions agree with TRBD2. The J call may be in error: the DNA end matches TRBJ2-5 better. The germline V gene has CDR1 SQVTM and CDR2 ANQGSEA. This CDR3 contains 16 residues.

This clonotype has at least ten counts. CDR3 DNA: TGCGCCAGCAGCCAAGAACGTGCCCCAAATCAGCCCCAGCATTTT. Protein: CASSQERAPNQPQHF. The chain has TRBV4-3 and TRBJ1-5; no firm D call. V was shortened by 0 bases and J by 4 bases, with 10 bases between the two germline ends. CDR1 and CDR2 from the germline V gene are LGHNA and YSLEER. The CDR3 covers 15 residues.

This sequence joins TRBV19 and TRBJ1-5; possible D gene TRBD1, 5 bases. The CDR3 extends over 12 amino acids. Germline V lookup: CDR1 LNHDA, CDR2 SQIVND (reference sequence). Between the trimmed V and J ends, which lost 7 bases and 7 bases, there was a span of 11 bases. The CDR3 DNA follows: TGTGCCAGTACCAACGGGGGACAGCCCCAGCATTTT. This codes for CASTNGGQPQHF.

At least ten counts were recorded for this clonotype. The V gene is TRBV12-3 or TRBV12-4, the J gene TRBJ2-7, with TRBD1 matching over 11 bases. J lost 12 bases, V lost 2 bases, and 9 bases had no gene match. This CDR3 is 14 amino acids long. The CDR3 DNA reads TGTGCCAGCAGTTTAAACGGACAGGGGGCAGCGCGGTACTTC. Protein: CASSLNGQGAARYF.

The table lists this clonotype with many counts. At one of its ends the junction is not consistent with the germline gene, which may arise from a read error. V usage is TRBV6-1 and J usage is TRBJ2-7; the D is unclear. CDR1 is MNHNS and CDR2 is SASEGT in the germline V gene. This CDR3 region has 14 residues. The CDR3 DNA reads as TGCGCCAGCAGCGAGGAGCCCTACTCCTACGAGCAGTACTTC. Encoded protein: CASSEEPYSYEQYF.

This clonotype was observed many times. A junction end diverges from the germline sequence, so it may reflect a read error. The chain links TRBV5-5 to TRBJ1-5; 7 nucleotides align to TRBD1. Per germline, CDR1 SGHKS and CDR2 YYEKEE (reference sequence). The length of the CDR3 is 15 residues. Here the CDR3 reads CASSSTGDNDQPQHF. CDR3 coding DNA: TGCGCCAGCAGCTCTACAGGGGACAACGATCAGCCCCAGCATTTT.

This clonotype was observed at least ten times. The chain uses TRBV27 and TRBJ1-1; D perhaps matches TRBD1 (6 bases). Per germline, CDR1 MNHEY and CDR2 SMNVEV (reference sequence). With 6 bases removed from V and 0 bases from J, the gap between germline ends came to 14 bases. CDR3 length equals 15 residues. CDR3 nucleotides: TGTGCCAGCAGACAGAAAGGGGGGGTGAACACTGAAGCTTTCTTT. It codes for CASRQKGGVNTEAFF.

The J gene is TRBJ1-2, the V gene TRBV12-3 or TRBV12-4; D gene uncertain. The length of the CDR3 is 13 residues. Between the trimmed V and J ends, which lost 3 bases and 7 bases, there was a span of 12 bases. DNA for the CDR3: TGTGCCAGCAGTTTTAGGCGGAGTGGTGGCTACACCTTC. Its translation: CASSFRRSGGYTF.

In this sample, this clonotype turned up many times. The genes are TRBV2 and TRBJ1-3; 8 bases line up with TRBD1. Per germline, CDR1 SNHLY and CDR2 FYNNEI. This CDR3 region has 14 residues. J was trimmed by 2 bases and V by 5 bases; bases with no gene match: 2. CDR3 in DNA: TGTGCCAGCAGTATCAGGGGGCCTGGAAACACCATATATTTT. Translating gives CASSIRGPGNTIYF.

This clonotype was recorded at least ten times. The V call is TRBV2, the J call TRBJ1-4; the match to TRBD1 covers 11 bases. The V gene end was trimmed by 6 bases and the J gene end by 5 bases; junction bases not matched to a gene: 11. Germline assignment: CDR1 SNHLY and CDR2 FYNNEI. This CDR3 contains 17 residues. This CDR3 reads CASRTAGQGEGNEKLFF. CDR3 DNA sequence: TGTGCCAGCAGGACGGCGGGACAGGGGGAGGGAAATGAAAAACTGTTTTTT.

The chain combines TRBV20-1 with TRBJ2-7; 7 bases map to TRBD1. V lost 6 bases and J lost 6; bases outside the gene matches: 8. Germline lookup yields CDR1 DFQATT and CDR2 SNEGSKA (reference sequence). This CDR3 contains 12 residues. The CDR3 region is CSASRQGSEQYF. In DNA, the CDR3 is TGCAGTGCAAGCAGACAGGGCAGCGAGCAGTACTTC.

There are many counts of this clonotype. The CDR3 here is CASSETYGYTF. Here the CDR3 DNA reads TGTGCCAGCAGTGAAACATATGGCTACACCTTC. The genes are TRBV6-2 or TRBV6-3 and TRBJ1-2; D is unclear. Germline V gene sequence: CDR1 MNHEY, CDR2 SVGEGT. Trimming shortened V by 5 bases and J by 5 bases, and 6 bases separated the two germline ends. The CDR3 is 11 amino acids.

This clonotype has a count of ten or more. The rearrangement links TRBV20-1 to TRBJ2-7; D is unclear. This CDR3 spans 13 amino acids. Trimming removed 3 bases at V and 3 bases at J, with 12 bases between. Per the germline V gene, CDR1 is DFQATT and CDR2 is SNEGSKA (reference sequence). The CDR3 region is CSASLTQGYEQYF. The CDR3 coding sequence is TGCAGTGCTAGCCTTACTCAAGGCTACGAGCAGTACTTC.

This clonotype was detected many times. This chain uses TRBV2 with TRBJ2-2; 8 bases agree with TRBD2. V lost 7 bases and J lost 3; bases outside the gene matches: 1. The germline V gene has CDR1 SNHLY and CDR2 FYNNEI. CDR3 size: 13 residues. The CDR3 spells CASISGDTGELFF. CDR3 nucleotide sequence: TGTGCCAGCATTAGCGGGGACACCGGGGAGCTGTTTTTT.